This T cell receptor (beta chain) is from a study of control samples from healthy donors and cancer patients. Sequencing was performed with immunoSEQ multiplex PCR; in TCRdb, only in-frame clones are kept and a portion is missing. In the table there are about 140,000 clones, 94% of which are singletons. The CDR3 sequence is 14 residues long. Trimming took 7 bases from V and 1 from J, leaving 13 bases between them. CDR1 and CDR2 (germline): MNHEY, SVGEGT. The rearrangement links TRBV6-2 or TRBV6-3 to TRBJ1-1; D is unclear. Material: blood. The sequence came from a middle-aged man in good health. The CDR3 region is CASTPGGKNTEAFF. The CDR3 nucleotides read TGTGCCAGCACCCCCGGCGGAAAGAACACTGAAGCTTTCTTT.